Included here is one T cell receptor beta chain sequence, with context. Its target is unknown. The data originate from a study of vaccination and CD4 T cells after COVID-19. On the study more broadly: Convalescent patients gave post-COVID blood a median about 110 days post-diagnosis, range 35 to 161.

The V gene lost 5 bases and the J gene lost 5 bases, with 15 bases spanning the gap. The germline V gene encodes CDR1 SGHVS and CDR2 FNYEAQ. This CDR3 has 14 amino acids. Study observations and caveats: Convalescent patients' median share of reactive clones seen only post-vaccination was around 84%.

The Oncomine TCR Beta short-read assay sequenced DNA from cultured CD4+ T cells. TCRdb itself ran the PCR reads through MiXCR, one entry per CDR3 protein. The sample consists of several thousand distinct CDR3 sequences, around half of them appearing once. Treatment here: approximately nine-day PBMC culture with coronavirus spike peptide pools or control peptides (ViraFEST assay). Roughly 2 million PBMCs went into each well for culture with approximately 9.8 IU/ml IL-2 and around 10 ug/ml peptide pools. Sequencing input: CD4+ T cells from blood, cultured in vitro. The rearrangement uses TRBV7-6 and TRBJ1-1; perhaps TRBD1 as D (5 bases). This clonotype was sampled from a human donor who had recovered from COVID-19. The CDR3 loop reads CASSPLSRVTEAFF. CDR3 DNA sequence: TGTGCCAGCAGCCCCCTGAGCAGGGTGACTGAAGCTTTCTTT.